The 8 T cell receptor beta chains given below trace back to one sample, sequenced in a study of blood T cell repertoires in COVID-19. Libraries were prepared by immunoSEQ multiplex PCR; TCRdb keeps only in-frame clonotypes and omits some of them. The sample records roughly 76,000 clones, under 95% being singletons. The specimen was peripheral blood. The origin of the receptors is a woman aged 60-75 years with active COVID-19.

J is TRBJ2-1 and V is TRBV20-1, with TRBD2 matching 7 bases. From germline, CDR1 is DFQATT and CDR2 SNEGSKA (reference sequence). The CDR3 runs 11 residues. Trimming at V came to 7 bases and at J to 6 bases, leaving 3 bases not matched to a gene. Here the CDR3 DNA reads TGCAGTGTCCTAGCGGTCAATGAGCAGTTCTTC. It yields the protein CSVLAVNEQFF.

This chain links TRBV19 with TRBJ2-1; 7 nucleotides match TRBD1. This CDR3 comprises 15 residues. The V and J ends lost 5 bases and 6 bases, in that order; junction bases with no gene match: 10. The germline V gene encodes CDR1 LNHDA and CDR2 SQIVND (reference sequence). The CDR3: CASSPRTGLPNEQFF. Written as DNA, the CDR3 is TGTGCCAGTAGTCCCCGGACAGGTCTTCCCAATGAGCAGTTCTTC.

The V call is TRBV2, the J call TRBJ1-1; TRBD1 matches at 8 bases. With V trimmed by 2 bases and J by 4 bases, 6 bases remained unmatched. Germline assignment: CDR1 SNHLY and CDR2 FYNNEI. This CDR3 contains 15 residues. The CDR3 region has the DNA TGTGCCAGCAGTGAACAGGGGGCGCGAATCACTGAAGCTTTCTTT. This translates into CASSEQGARITEAFF.

This clone occurred once. The chain uses TRBV3-1 (or the pseudogene TRBV3-2) and TRBJ2-1; 10 nucleotides align to TRBD2. Germline V CDR1 and CDR2: LGHDT, YNNKEL (reference sequence). There are 12 residues in the CDR3. V shed 6 bases, J shed 12 bases, and the junction held 5 bases outside the gene matches. DNA for the CDR3: TGTGCCAGCAGTGCAGGACTAGCGGTGCAGTTCTTC. This gives the protein CASSAGLAVQFF.

V usage is TRBV6-2 or TRBV6-3 and J usage is TRBJ2-1; no reliable D call. Germline CDR1 is MNHEY and CDR2 is SVGEGT. There are 17 residues in the CDR3. Trimming pared 3 bases from V and 0 bases from J, leaving 15 bases between. The CDR3: CASSYARLSNSYNEQFF. The CDR3 nucleotides read TGTGCCAGCAGTTATGCTCGACTGAGCAACTCCTACAATGAGCAGTTCTTC.

This chain connects TRBV19 to TRBJ2-2; 12 nucleotides match TRBD2. The CDR3 spans 15 residues. Germline loops: CDR1 LNHDA, CDR2 SQIVND (reference sequence). V shed 9 bases and J 4 bases; nucleotides not matched to a gene: 6. CDR3: CASVLAGGVTGELFF. The DNA of the CDR3 is TGTGCCAGCGTTCTAGCGGGGGGGGTCACCGGGGAGCTGTTTTTT.

The chain is built from TRBV5-1 and TRBJ2-1, with TRBD2 matching 7 bases. Germline CDR1 and CDR2: SGHRS and YFSETQ. This CDR3 is 16 amino acids long. V shed 4 bases, J shed 7 bases, and the junction held 14 bases outside the gene matches. The CDR3 bases are TGCGCCAGCAGCACCCAGACTAGAATGGGAGGGAATGAGCAGTTCTTC. Amino acids: CASSTQTRMGGNEQFF. Supplemented by reference TRBV5-1 and TRBJ2-1, the full variable domain reads KAGVTQTPRYLIKTRGQQVTLSCSPISGHRSVSWYQQTPGQGLQFLFEYFSETQRNKGNFPGRFSGRQFSNSRSEMNVSTLELGDSALYLCASSTQTRMGGNEQFFGPGTRLTVL.

The chain is built from TRBV5-1 and TRBJ2-3, with 7 positions matching TRBD2. Germline-derived CDR1 and CDR2 are SGHRS and YFSETQ. The CDR3 has 14 residues. V gave up 6 bases and J gave up 5 bases; unmatched junction bases: 9. CDR3 bases: TGCGCCAGCAAGAAAGAAGCGGGATTAGATACGCAGTATTTT. Amino acid sequence: CASKKEAGLDTQYF. Drawing the rest from reference TRBV5-1 and TRBJ2-3, the complete variable domain is KAGVTQTPRYLIKTRGQQVTLSCSPISGHRSVSWYQQTPGQGLQFLFEYFSETQRNKGNFPGRFSGRQFSNSRSEMNVSTLELGDSALYLCASKKEAGLDTQYFGPGTRLTVL.